This TCR beta chain was identified in a study of early T cells in non-severe SARS-CoV-2 infection. On the study more broadly: Chains were unpaired, as sequencing was done on bulk RNA from unsorted whole blood. Study-level results: The matching step, a VDJdb search, favored anti-spike CD8 responses and missed private and CD4 specificities.

cDNA molecules, individually, were tagged with unique molecular identifiers. TCRdb used MiXCR to reprocess the 5' RACE reads, holding one entry per CDR3 protein. The top ten clones hold 0.58% of a sample with some 100,000 distinct CDR3 sequences, about 15% of them seen once. The CDR3 consists of 13 residues. Trimming took 7 bases from V and 2 from J, leaving 13 bases between them. CDR1 is SQVTM and CDR2 is ANQGSEA in the germline V gene. This clonotype has just a few counts. Its antigen is unidentified. This receptor was obtained from an adult who was a healthcare worker with PCR-confirmed SARS-CoV-2 infection or an uninfected control (not recorded which). J is TRBJ2-3 and V is TRBV29-1; tentative D call: TRBD1 (7 bases). The sequenced sample was whole blood. The chain's CDR3 is CSARGVPTDTQYF. For the CDR3, the DNA is TGCAGCGCCAGGGGGGTCCCCACAGATACGCAGTATTTT.